This T cell receptor (beta chain) was found in a study of T cell responses to AZD1222 COVID-19 vaccine. Whole-study results and caveats: Across spike, vaccine-associated CD4 TCRs were found, dominant at 160-218 and 743-854. Repertoires in all cases were sampled only once the peak T cell response had passed.

The method was immunoSEQ multiplex PCR; TCRdb's version includes in-frame clones alone and lacks a portion of them. Of about 270,000 clones listed, 85% to 95% were seen once; the top ten hold roughly 0.6%. The CDR3 has 14 residues. V lost 4 bases and J 8 bases, leaving 14 bases between the germline ends. Germline V gene lookup returns CDR1 ENHRY and CDR2 SYGVKD. Notes on this clone: Antigen: not known.

Sample: peripheral blood, taken 28 days after the second AZD1222 dose. The chain carries TRBV10-3 and TRBJ1-4; the D is unclear. The sequence derives from an adult who received the AZD1222 COVID-19 vaccine. The CDR3 region is CAISAGGFGEKLFF. DNA of the CDR3: TGTGCCATCAGTGCCGGCGGCTTTGGAGAAAAACTGTTTTTT.